A single sample is the source of the 18 T cell receptor beta chains below, sequenced in a study of T cells after yellow fever vaccination. TCRdb independently ran MiXCR on the 5' RACE reads; one entry per CDR3 protein. The sample records some 600,000 distinct CDR3 sequences, around 12% being singletons. This material consisted of PBMCs, taken on the day of the yellow fever booster vaccination. These TCRs come from a man aged 25 to 45 who received the YFV17D yellow fever vaccine.

Ten or more counts support this clonotype. The V gene is TRBV20-1, the J gene TRBJ2-5; 7 positions match TRBD2. Germline V gives CDR1 DFQATT, CDR2 SNEGSKA (reference sequence). There are 12 residues in the CDR3. The junction had 3 bases not matched to a gene; V was cut back by 4 bases and J by 4 bases. The CDR3 nucleotides are TGCAGTGCTACTAGCGGAATAGAGACCCAGTACTTC. Translating gives CSATSGIETQYF.

The J gene is TRBJ2-7, the V gene TRBV6-5; D remains ambiguous. Germline lookup yields CDR1 MNHEY and CDR2 SVGAGI. The CDR3 totals 12 residues. Deletions cut 5 bases from V and 5 bases from J, with 10 bases between. The CDR3 DNA follows: TGTGCCAGCAGTCTTTCGATGGACGAGCAGTACTTC. Protein: CASSLSMDEQYF.

This clonotype was seen more than once but under ten times. V and J are TRBV5-6 and TRBJ2-1; D perhaps matches TRBD1 (5 bases). The CDR3 has 15 amino acids. Germline lookup yields CDR1 SGHDT and CDR2 YYEEEE. The V gene lost 0 bases and the J gene lost 6 bases, with 13 bases spanning the gap. The CDR3 DNA reads as TGTGCCAGCAGCTTGGGACAGCTCTCCGTCAATGAGCAGTTCTTC. Protein product: CASSLGQLSVNEQFF.

Only a few counts were recorded for this clonotype. The CDR3 nucleotides read TGCAGCATCTTTGGGATCCAGGGCCAAGAGACCCAGTACTTC. Translating it yields CSIFGIQGQETQYF. The chain joins TRBV29-1 to TRBJ2-5; TRBD1 might be the D (5 bases). The CDR3 runs 14 residues. Germline V CDR1 and CDR2: SQVTM, ANQGSEA. The V end was cut by 8 bases, the J end by 1 base, with 17 bases between.

The chain recombines TRBV7-9 with TRBJ1-1, with D perhaps matching TRBD1 (6 bases). Trimming removed 5 bases from V and 1 base from J, with 17 bases in between. CDR1 and CDR2 from the germline V gene are SEHNR and FQNEAQ (reference sequence). The CDR3 loop spans 16 amino acids. The chain's CDR3 is CASSPPGGLKNTEAFF. CDR3 DNA sequence: TGTGCCAGCAGCCCCCCGGGGGGGCTGAAGAACACTGAAGCTTTCTTT.

V gene TRBV9 combines with J gene TRBJ2-2; D remains ambiguous. The CDR3 length is 13 residues. Germline V CDR1 and CDR2: SGDLS, YYNGEE. Trimming removed 4 bases at V and 4 bases at J, with 8 bases between. CDR3 residues: CASSPIGTGELFF. CDR3 bases: TGTGCCAGCAGCCCCATTGGCACCGGGGAGCTGTTTTTT.

This clonotype was seen more than once but under ten times. The chain joins TRBV29-1 to TRBJ2-3; D is unclear. Trimming took off 1 base at V and 4 bases at J, with 12 bases between the two ends. The V gene's germline CDR1 is SQVTM and CDR2 ANQGSEA. The CDR3 runs to 14 residues. CDR3 sequence: CSVEGLGNPDTQYF. The CDR3, as DNA: TGCAGCGTTGAAGGGTTGGGGAACCCAGATACGCAGTATTTT.

This rearrangement joins TRBV6-2 or TRBV6-3 to TRBJ1-5, with D possibly being TRBD1 (5 bases). The germline V and J ends were trimmed by 6 bases and 7 bases, with 16 bases remaining between them. The CDR3 runs 14 residues. Germline values: CDR1 MNHEY, CDR2 SVGEGT. The CDR3 reads CASSNRDAGQPQHF. CDR3 DNA: TGTGCCAGCAGCAACCGGGACGCAGGGCAGCCCCAGCATTTT.

This clonotype was recorded many times. The genes are TRBV20-1 and TRBJ2-2; possible D gene TRBD2, 5 bases. Trimming left V 5 bases short and J 2 bases short, with 12 bases between. This CDR3 has 14 residues. Germline values: CDR1 DFQATT, CDR2 SNEGSKA (reference sequence). CDR3 in amino acids: CSARLAPNTGELFF. In DNA, the CDR3 is TGCAGTGCTCGCCTAGCCCCTAACACCGGGGAGCTGTTTTTT.

This clonotype was detected only a few times. This chain joins TRBV12-3 or TRBV12-4 and TRBJ2-1; D is uncertain. The CDR3 sequence is 15 residues long. With 3 bases removed from V and 0 bases from J, the gap between germline ends came to 9 bases. CDR3 sequence: CASSFLSSSYNEQFF. CDR3 DNA: TGTGCCAGCAGTTTTTTGAGTTCCTCCTACAATGAGCAGTTCTTC.

This clonotype has a handful of counts. The CDR3 sequence is CSAMGSSLEDTQYF. The CDR3 DNA follows: TGCAGTGCTATGGGTAGCTCCCTAGAAGATACGCAGTATTTT. The chain recombines TRBV20-1 with TRBJ2-3, with unresolved D. Germline loops: CDR1 DFQATT, CDR2 SNEGSKA (reference sequence). The V end lost 4 bases, the J end lost 5 bases, and 16 bases lay between the germline ends. This CDR3 comprises 14 residues.

This clonotype was observed many times. The chain is built from TRBV20-1 and TRBJ2-7; possibly TRBD2 for D (6 bases). Looked up from germline, CDR1 is DFQATT and CDR2 is SNEGSKA (reference sequence). There are 14 residues in the CDR3. V lost 6 bases, J lost 1 base, and 16 bases lay in between. CDR3 residues: CSATRQGTSYEQYF. The CDR3 nucleotides are TGCAGTGCCACCCGCCAAGGGACTTCCTACGAGCAGTACTTC.

The chain is built from TRBV2 and TRBJ2-1; D is uncertain. This CDR3 comprises 12 residues. The ends were cut back, 8 bases at V and 6 bases at J, with 11 bases in the middle. CDR1 and CDR2 (germline): SNHLY, FYNNEI. The CDR3 DNA sequence: TGTGCCAGCGGCCCGGGTGGCAATGAGCAGTTCTTC. Translation gives CASGPGGNEQFF.

This clonotype was recorded at least ten times. The gene calls are TRBV6-5 and TRBJ2-7, with unresolved D. The CDR3 loop spans 14 amino acids. Trimming pared 0 bases from V and 0 bases from J, leaving 6 bases between. Germline-derived CDR1 and CDR2 are MNHEY and SVGAGI. The CDR3 is CASSYSSSSYEQYF. CDR3 bases: TGTGCCAGCAGTTACTCTTCTAGCTCCTACGAGCAGTACTTC.

This clonotype occurred many times. The genes are TRBV30 and TRBJ2-1; tentative D call: TRBD2 (5 bases). The CDR3 runs to 13 residues. The germline V gene has CDR1 GTSNPN and CDR2 SVGIG (reference sequence). V was pared by 2 bases and J by 9 bases, with 14 bases between. The DNA of the CDR3 is TGTGCCTGGAGTTTTGATGGAGGAAGTGAGCAGTTCTTC. It specifies CAWSFDGGSEQFF. Full variable domain (outside the CDR3, taken from reference TRBV30 and TRBJ2-1): SQTIHQWPATLVQPVGSPLSLECTVEGTSNPNLYWYRQAAGRGLQLLFYSVGIGQISSEVPQNLSASRPQDRQFILSSKKLLLSDSGFYLCAWSFDGGSEQFFGPGTRLTVL.

The rearrangement uses TRBV29-1 and TRBJ2-7; D ambiguous. The V and J ends lost 5 bases and 0 bases respectively, with 14 bases between them. This CDR3 comprises 14 residues. CDR1 and CDR2 (germline): SQVTM, ANQGSEA. The CDR3 region has the DNA TGCAGCGTTCTGGAGAATGTGGGCTCCTACGAGCAGTACTTC. This translates into CSVLENVGSYEQYF.

This clonotype was seen only once. DNA of the CDR3: TGTGCCATCAGCTCGGGCGACCCCAACCTTAATGAAAAACTGTTTTTT. It encodes CAISSGDPNLNEKLFF. The J gene is TRBJ1-4, the V gene TRBV10-3; no clear D gene. V was clipped by 6 bases and J by 4 bases, with 18 bases between them. Per the germline V gene, CDR1 is ENHRY and CDR2 is SYGVKD. CDR3 length: 16 residues.

The rearrangement joins TRBV5-4 to TRBJ2-1, with D uncertain. The CDR3 consists of 12 residues. V lost 5 bases and J lost 12, with 15 bases in between. Germline loops: CDR1 SGHNT, CDR2 YYREEE (reference sequence). In nucleotides, the CDR3 is TGTGCCAGCAGGGCCGACACAAGCCCGCAGTTCTTC. It encodes CASRADTSPQFF.